This T cell receptor beta chain appears in the sequencing data of a study of blood T cell repertoires in COVID-19. CDR1 LGHDT and CDR2 YNNKEL come from the germline V gene (reference sequence). V lost 4 bases and J lost 2, with 12 bases in between. The CDR3 length is 15 residues. Everyone who took part was 18 to 89 years old, and they came from roughly 25 US areas. In its sample, this clone was seen once. Assay used: immunoSEQ multiplex PCR; TCRdb lists only in-frame clones, some missing. Here the sample spans approximately 200,000 clones, around 90% being singletons. The sample consisted of PBMCs or T cells enriched from blood (not recorded which). The clonotype was recovered from a man younger than 40 who had recovered from COVID-19. J is TRBJ1-5 and V is TRBV3-1 (or the pseudogene TRBV3-2); D remains unclear. CDR3 loop: CASSRGRSGNQPQHF. The DNA of the CDR3 is TGTGCCAGCAGCCGAGGGCGGAGCGGCAATCAGCCCCAGCATTTT.